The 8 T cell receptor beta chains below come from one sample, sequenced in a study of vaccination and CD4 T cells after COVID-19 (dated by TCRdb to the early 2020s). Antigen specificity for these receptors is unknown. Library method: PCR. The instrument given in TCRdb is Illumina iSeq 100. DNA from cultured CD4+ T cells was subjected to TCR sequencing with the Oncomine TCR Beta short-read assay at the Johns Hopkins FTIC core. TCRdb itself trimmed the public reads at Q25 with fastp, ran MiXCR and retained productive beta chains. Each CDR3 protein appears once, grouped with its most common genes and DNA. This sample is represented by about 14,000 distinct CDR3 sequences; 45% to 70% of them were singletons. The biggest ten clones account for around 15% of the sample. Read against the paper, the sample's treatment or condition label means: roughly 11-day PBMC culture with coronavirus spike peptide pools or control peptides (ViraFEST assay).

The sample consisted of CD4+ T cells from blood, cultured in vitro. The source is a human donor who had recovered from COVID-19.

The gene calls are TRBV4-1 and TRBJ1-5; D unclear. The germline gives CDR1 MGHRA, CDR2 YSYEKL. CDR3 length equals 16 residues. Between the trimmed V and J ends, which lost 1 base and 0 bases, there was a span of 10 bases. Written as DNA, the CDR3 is TGCGCCAGCAGCCAAGCGGGTTACGGTAGCAATCAGCCCCAGCATTTT. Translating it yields CASSQAGYGSNQPQHF.

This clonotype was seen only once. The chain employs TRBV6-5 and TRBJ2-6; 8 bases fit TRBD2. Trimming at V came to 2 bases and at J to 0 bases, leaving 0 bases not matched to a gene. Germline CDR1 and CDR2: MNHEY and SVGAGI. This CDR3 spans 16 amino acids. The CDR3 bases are TGTGCCAGCAGTTACACTAGCGGCTCTGGGGCCAACGTCCTGACTTTC. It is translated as CASSYTSGSGANVLTF.

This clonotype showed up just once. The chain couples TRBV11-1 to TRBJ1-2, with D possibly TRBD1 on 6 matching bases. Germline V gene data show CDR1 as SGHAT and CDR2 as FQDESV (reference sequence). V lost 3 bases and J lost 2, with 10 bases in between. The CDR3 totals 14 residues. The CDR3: CASSLSGHNYGYTF. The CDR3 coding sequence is TGTGCCAGCAGCTTGTCGGGACACAACTATGGCTACACCTTC.

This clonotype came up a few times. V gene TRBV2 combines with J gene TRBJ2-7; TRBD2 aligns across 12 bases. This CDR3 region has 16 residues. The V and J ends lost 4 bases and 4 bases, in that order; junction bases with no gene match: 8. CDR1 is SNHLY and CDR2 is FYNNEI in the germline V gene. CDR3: CASSVGLAGGAYEQYF. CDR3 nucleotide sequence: TGTGCCAGCAGTGTTGGGCTAGCGGGAGGGGCGTACGAGCAGTACTTC. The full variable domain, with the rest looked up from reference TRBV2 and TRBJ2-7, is EPEVTQTPSHQVTQMGQEVILRCVPISNHLYFYWYRQILGQKVEFLVSFYNNEISEKSEIFDDQFSVERPDGSNFTLKIRSTKLEDSAMYFCASSVGLAGGAYEQYFGPGTRLTVT.

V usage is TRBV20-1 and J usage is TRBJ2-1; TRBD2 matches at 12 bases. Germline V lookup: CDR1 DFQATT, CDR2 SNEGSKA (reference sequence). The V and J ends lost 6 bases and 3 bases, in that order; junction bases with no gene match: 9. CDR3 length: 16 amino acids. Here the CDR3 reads CSATDGTSGLYNEQFF. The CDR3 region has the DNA TGCAGTGCAACTGACGGGACTAGCGGGCTCTACAATGAGCAGTTCTTC.

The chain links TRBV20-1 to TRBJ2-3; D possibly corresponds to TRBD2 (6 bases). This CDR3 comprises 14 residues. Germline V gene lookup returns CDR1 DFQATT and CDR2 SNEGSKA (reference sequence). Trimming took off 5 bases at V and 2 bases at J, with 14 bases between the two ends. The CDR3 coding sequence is TGCAGTGCTCTTTTAGCGGCGAACACAGATACGCAGTATTTT. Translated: CSALLAANTDTQYF.

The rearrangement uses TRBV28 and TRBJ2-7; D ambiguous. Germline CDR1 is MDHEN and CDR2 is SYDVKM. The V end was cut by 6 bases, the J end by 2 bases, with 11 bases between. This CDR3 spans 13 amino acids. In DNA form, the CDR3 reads TGTGCCAGCAGGCTTGCCAGCACCTACGAGCAGTACTTC. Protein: CASRLASTYEQYF.

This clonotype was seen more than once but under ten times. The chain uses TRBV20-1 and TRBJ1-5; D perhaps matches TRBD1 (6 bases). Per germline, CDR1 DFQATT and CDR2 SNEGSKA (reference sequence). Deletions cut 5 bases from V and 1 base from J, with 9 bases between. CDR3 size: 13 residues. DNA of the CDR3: TGCAGTGCTTCGGACAGAAGCAATCAGCCCCAGCATTTT. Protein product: CSASDRSNQPQHF.